A single T cell receptor (beta chain) is shown here with its context. The authors' processing: From reference gene primer amplification, estimates of nucleated cell counts were derived. Only in-frame clones appear in the TCRdb table, and some are missing; sequencing was by immunoSEQ multiplex PCR. D and trimming were read from the DNA, whereas the V and J calls and clone size are those reported in that table. Altogether about 160,000 clones are present, approximately 87% being singletons, with the ten largest covering about 9.3%. The data are from a study of blood T cell repertoires in COVID-19. About the research overall: Samples of COVID-19 (acute and convalescent) were obtained from the United States, Italy and Spain. T cells, B-cell-depleted T cells, or PBMCs provided the cDNA or gDNA that served as material.

There are 12 residues in the CDR3. Germline V gene data show CDR1 as KGHSY and CDR2 as FQNENV. Trimming pared 1 base from V and 6 bases from J, leaving 6 bases between. Seattle's cohort entered during active infection and was followed longitudinally. Sequenced sample: peripheral blood. The chain couples TRBV16 to TRBJ1-2; tentative D call: TRBD1 (5 bases). The sequence derives from a woman in her sixties or seventies with COVID-19, enrolled during active disease. CDR3 nucleotide sequence: TGTGCCAGCAGCCAATGGGGGGATGGCTACACCTTC. Its protein is CASSQWGDGYTF.